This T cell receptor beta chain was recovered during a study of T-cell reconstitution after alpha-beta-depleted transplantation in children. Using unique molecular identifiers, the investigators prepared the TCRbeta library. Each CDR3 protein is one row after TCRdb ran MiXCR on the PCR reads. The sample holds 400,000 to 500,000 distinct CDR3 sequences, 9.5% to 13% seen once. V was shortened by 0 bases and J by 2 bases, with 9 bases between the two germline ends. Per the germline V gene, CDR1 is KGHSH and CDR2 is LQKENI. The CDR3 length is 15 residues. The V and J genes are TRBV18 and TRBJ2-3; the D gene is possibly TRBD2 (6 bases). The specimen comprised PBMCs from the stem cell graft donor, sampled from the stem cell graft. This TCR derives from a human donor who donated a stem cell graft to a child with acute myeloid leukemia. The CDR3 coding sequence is TGTGCCAGCTCACCACCGGGACTCGACACAGATACGCAGTATTTT. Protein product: CASSPPGLDTDTQYF.